The rows below give T cell receptor beta chains drawn from one sample of a study of post-analysis software for immune sequencing data. TCRdb ran MiXCR on the PCR reads and lists one entry per CDR3 protein. The sample carries 500,000 to 600,000 distinct CDR3 sequences, roughly 40% recorded once. Input material: blood. The receptors derive from a girl between 10 and 17 years old with multiple sclerosis. Each CDR3 is given with its conserved first and last residue. The D gene is left open where the match is weak. Expanded clones get a size class; other rows say once, few or many, or leave the size out.

TRBD1	TRBV27	TRBJ2-7	few	CASSFQGQGAYEQYF	TGTGCCAGCAGTTTTCAGGGACAGGGGGCCTACGAGCAGTACTTC
-	TRBV10-3	TRBJ2-3	-	CAIRVGTDTQYF	TGTGCCATCAGGGTTGGCACAGATACGCAGTATTTT
-	TRBV10-3	TRBJ1-2	-	CAISEVRGDGYTF	TGTGCCATCAGTGAAGTGCGGGGGGATGGCTACACCTTC
TRBD1	TRBV18	TRBJ2-7	few	CASSPRQGDYEQYF	TGTGCCAGCTCACCACGACAGGGGGACTACGAGCAGTACTTC
-	TRBV3-1	TRBJ2-1	-	CASSPQGGGQFF	TGTGCCAGCAGCCCACAGGGCGGTGGGCAGTTCTTC
-	TRBV29-1	TRBJ1-1	few	CSVEGATEAFF	TGCAGCGTTGAAGGGGCCACTGAAGCTTTCTTT
TRBD2	TRBV10-3	TRBJ2-1	few	CAVSPLAGASAEQFF	TGTGCCGTCAGTCCCCTAGCGGGGGCGTCCGCTGAGCAGTTCTTC
-	TRBV12-3/TRBV12-4	TRBJ2-1	few	CASSLGRGGWFF	TGTGCCAGCAGTTTGGGCAGAGGGGGTTGGTTCTTC
-	TRBV6-4	TRBJ2-1	-	CASSDPDSNEQFF	TGTGCCAGCAGTGATCCAGATTCCAATGAGCAGTTCTTC
TRBD2	TRBV7-2	TRBJ2-1	-	CASSLGAGGPSEQFF	TGTGCCAGCAGCCTCGGGGCGGGGGGGCCGAGTGAGCAGTTCTTC
-	TRBV29-1	TRBJ2-7	-	CSVAPRTSYEQYF	TGCAGCGTTGCCCCCCGAACCTCCTACGAGCAGTACTTC
-	TRBV4-1	TRBJ1-5	-	CASSQVGLPQHF	TGCGCCAGCAGCCAAGTAGGGTTACCCCAGCATTTT
-	TRBV12-3/TRBV12-4	TRBJ2-1	-	CASSGVHDNEQFF	TGTGCCAGCAGTGGAGTTCACGACAATGAGCAGTTCTTC
-	TRBV29-1	TRBJ1-1	-	CSVGTASEAFF	TGCAGCGTTGGGACGGCTTCTGAAGCTTTCTTT
-	TRBV29-1	TRBJ2-1	few	CSVRQVAYNEQFF	TGCAGCGTTCGACAGGTGGCCTACAATGAGCAGTTCTTC
-	TRBV6-6	TRBJ2-3	-	CASSSQGFRDTDTQYF	TGTGCCAGCAGTTCCCAGGGGTTTAGGGACACAGATACGCAGTATTTT
-	TRBV27	TRBJ2-1	few	CASSSATGEQFF	TGTGCCAGCAGTTCAGCTACGGGTGAGCAGTTCTTC
TRBD1	TRBV12-3/TRBV12-4	TRBJ1-2	few	CAILGDRGYGYTF	TGTGCCATCCTGGGGGACAGGGGGTATGGCTACACCTTC
-	TRBV2	TRBJ2-2	-	CASRPDLAGELFF	TGTGCCAGCAGGCCAGACCTCGCCGGGGAGCTGTTTTTT
-	TRBV5-1	TRBJ2-1	-	CASSSRLGNEQFF	TGCGCCAGCAGCTCGAGACTAGGAAATGAGCAGTTCTTC
-	TRBV7-2	TRBJ2-7	-	CASSLDSGLLLDSGQYF	TGTGCCAGCAGCTTAGATTCCGGCCTACTCCTAGACAGCGGGCAGTACTTC
TRBD1	TRBV29-1	TRBJ2-1	-	CSVGTGHNEQFF	TGCAGCGTTGGGACAGGCCACAATGAGCAGTTCTTC